These T cell receptor beta chains were read from a single sample in a study of T cells in Graves' hyperthyroidism and ophthalmopathy. In TCRdb, the multiplex PCR reads were re-called with MiXCR into one record per CDR3 protein. The sample shows 150,000 to 200,000 distinct CDR3 sequences, approximately 17% of them seen only once. The specimen sequenced was blood. These TCRs come from a woman aged 50 to 65 with Graves' hyperthyroidism. Both conserved end residues are part of each CDR3. Rows give clone size only sometimes, using once, few, many, or a class for an expanded clone.

j_call: TRBJ2-7
v_call: TRBV2
clone_size: once
cdr3_aa: CASSAEILHEQYF

j_call: TRBJ2-2
v_call: TRBV5-1
clone_size: NA
cdr3_aa: CASSSGAGTGELFF

j_call: TRBJ2-5
v_call: TRBV6-2/TRBV6-3
clone_size: many
cdr3_aa: CASSYSIEGETQYF

j_call: TRBJ2-1
v_call: TRBV15
clone_size: many
cdr3_aa: CATSVMANSYNEQFF

j_call: TRBJ1-4
v_call: TRBV28
clone_size: once
cdr3_aa: CASSSQGELFF

j_call: TRBJ1-5
v_call: TRBV19
clone_size: many
cdr3_aa: CASSDGYQPQHF

j_call: TRBJ1-4
v_call: TRBV2
clone_size: many
cdr3_aa: CASSGGGERKKLFF

j_call: TRBJ1-5
v_call: TRBV24-1
clone_size: few
cdr3_aa: CATSDRQGASKNQPQHF

j_call: TRBJ2-7
v_call: TRBV7-9
clone_size: many
cdr3_aa: CASSPTPTYEQYF

j_call: TRBJ2-2
v_call: TRBV9
clone_size: few
cdr3_aa: CASSAQLIAGGNTGELFF

j_call: TRBJ1-1
v_call: TRBV7-9
clone_size: many
cdr3_aa: CASSLAAGSNTEAFF

j_call: TRBJ2-1
v_call: TRBV14
clone_size: many
cdr3_aa: CASSPGGASYNEQFF

j_call: TRBJ2-7
v_call: TRBV19
clone_size: many
cdr3_aa: CASSIADYEQYF

j_call: TRBJ2-5
v_call: TRBV9
clone_size: many
cdr3_aa: CASSVVGGRETQYF

j_call: TRBJ2-3
v_call: TRBV7-2
clone_size: many
cdr3_aa: CASSLAGRGDTQYF

j_call: TRBJ1-2
v_call: TRBV28
clone_size: NA
cdr3_aa: CASSLYRGPYGYTF

j_call: TRBJ1-2
v_call: TRBV28
clone_size: many
cdr3_aa: CASSLPGTGNPNYGYTF

j_call: TRBJ1-2
v_call: TRBV7-2
clone_size: many
cdr3_aa: CASSPNGGAYGYTF

j_call: TRBJ1-1
v_call: TRBV2
clone_size: many
cdr3_aa: CASSEMGVWPRTAFF

j_call: TRBJ2-7
v_call: TRBV6-1
clone_size: few
cdr3_aa: CASSEWGRASYEQYF

j_call: TRBJ2-7
v_call: TRBV7-9
clone_size: many
cdr3_aa: CASSSQRPPYEQYF

j_call: TRBJ1-2
v_call: TRBV19
clone_size: many
cdr3_aa: CASMSSSNHYGYTF

j_call: TRBJ2-7
v_call: TRBV7-8
clone_size: many
cdr3_aa: CASSPSPAFEQYF

j_call: TRBJ2-3
v_call: TRBV20-1
clone_size: many
cdr3_aa: CSAIAGVGRDTQYF

j_call: TRBJ1-1
v_call: TRBV10-3
clone_size: few
cdr3_aa: CAIGQQGDTEAFF

j_call: TRBJ1-5
v_call: TRBV6-2/TRBV6-3
clone_size: NA
cdr3_aa: CASSQQGARQPQHF

j_call: TRBJ1-2
v_call: TRBV10-3
clone_size: many
cdr3_aa: CAISDPDPGLNYGYTF

j_call: TRBJ2-7
v_call: TRBV28
clone_size: many
cdr3_aa: CASSFSGDYEQYF

j_call: TRBJ1-1
v_call: TRBV6-1
clone_size: many
cdr3_aa: CASSRDRLHEAFF

j_call: TRBJ1-1
v_call: TRBV4-3
clone_size: many
cdr3_aa: CASSQGFNTEAFF

j_call: TRBJ1-1
v_call: TRBV11-2
clone_size: many
cdr3_aa: CASSLSPTEAFF

j_call: TRBJ2-2
v_call: TRBV10-1
clone_size: many
cdr3_aa: CASSGQAGASTGELFF

j_call: TRBJ1-1
v_call: TRBV28
clone_size: NA
cdr3_aa: CASSSGAASGDTEAFF

j_call: TRBJ1-1
v_call: TRBV7-9
clone_size: many
cdr3_aa: CASSGRLSGQGVEAFF

j_call: TRBJ1-6
v_call: TRBV5-1
clone_size: NA
cdr3_aa: CASSLGQGIYSPLHF

j_call: TRBJ2-5
v_call: TRBV6-6
clone_size: many
cdr3_aa: CASSYFFLGTRETQYF

j_call: TRBJ1-6
v_call: TRBV18
clone_size: few
cdr3_aa: CASSPTDSSYNSPLHF

j_call: TRBJ2-4
v_call: TRBV6-1
clone_size: many
cdr3_aa: CASKGFSKNIQYF

j_call: TRBJ2-4
v_call: TRBV11-2
clone_size: many
cdr3_aa: CASSFWERIQYF

j_call: TRBJ2-3
v_call: TRBV5-6
clone_size: many
cdr3_aa: CASSLRFWRGAGTDTQYF

j_call: TRBJ2-2
v_call: TRBV7-2
clone_size: many
cdr3_aa: CASSSTRLRNTGELFF

j_call: TRBJ2-1
v_call: TRBV3-1
clone_size: many
cdr3_aa: CASSQLAGGQFF

j_call: TRBJ2-7
v_call: TRBV4-1
clone_size: NA
cdr3_aa: CASSQATGGYEQYF

j_call: TRBJ1-2
v_call: TRBV20-1
clone_size: NA
cdr3_aa: CSALPRGEGRSGYTF

j_call: TRBJ1-5
v_call: TRBV28
clone_size: many
cdr3_aa: CASSPFNQPQHF

j_call: TRBJ2-7
v_call: TRBV7-9
clone_size: NA
cdr3_aa: CASRGGSSYEQYF

j_call: TRBJ1-3
v_call: TRBV7-9
clone_size: many
cdr3_aa: CASSFRSGQESGNTIYF

j_call: TRBJ1-1
v_call: TRBV2
clone_size: NA
cdr3_aa: CASSVQGMGNTEAFF

j_call: TRBJ1-1
v_call: TRBV6-4
clone_size: many
cdr3_aa: CASKYRGLAFF

j_call: TRBJ1-5
v_call: TRBV2
clone_size: once
cdr3_aa: CASSDGQVLNQPQHF

j_call: TRBJ2-2
v_call: TRBV7-6
clone_size: NA
cdr3_aa: CASSRPPRQFSIPGELFF